This T cell receptor beta chain was identified during a study of cytomegalovirus exposure and HLA in healthy donors. Study-wide background: Genotyping showed 75% to 90% of a few hundred donors falling in the Caucasian-associated ancestry cluster.

Overall study results and limits: The analysis excluded some indistinguishable V segments, including TRBV6-2 and TRBV6-3. In all likelihood, a cluster of highly shared sequence variants was a sequencing artifact. It was shown in a later analysis that HLA-associated TCR beta chains were more clonally expanded than other, equally common chains.

The PCR employed 60 Vbeta primers together with 13 Jbeta primers. Generated by immunoSEQ multiplex PCR, the TCRdb table keeps only in-frame clones and is missing some. This sample has around 80,000 clones, with 70% to 85% found just once. Turning to this clone: Its antigen is as yet unknown.

V was pared by 7 bases and J by 1 base, with 13 bases between. Germline V gives CDR1 SNHLY, CDR2 FYNNEI. The CDR3 is 15 amino acids. The sample taken for sequencing was PBMCs. J is TRBJ2-2 and V is TRBV2, with a possible D match to TRBD2 (5 bases). The TCR sequence derives from a middle-aged man in good health and CMV-seropositive. The CDR3 protein is CASKNNGLNTGELFF. CDR3 sequence (DNA): TGTGCCAGCAAGAACAACGGACTGAACACCGGGGAGCTGTTTTTT.